The 3 T cell receptor beta chains in this list originate from one sample, sequenced in a study of beta chain features in type 1 diabetes. TCRB transcripts that were expressed got sequenced, as all of the isolated RNA had been reverse transcribed. Clones were sequenced by immunoSEQ multiplex PCR, and TCRdb holds only the in-frame ones, with some missing. The sample includes 350,000 to 450,000 clones, roughly 15% of them seen just once. The sample consisted of naive CD4+ T cells from blood. The receptors here all came from a woman in her late teens or twenties in good health.

This clone was seen only a few times. This sequence joins TRBV6-1 and TRBJ2-1, with 9 nucleotides matching TRBD1. CDR1 is MNHNS, CDR2 SASEGT, per germline. The CDR3 is 15 residues long. The trim removed 6 bases at V and 3 bases at J, leaving 6 bases unmatched. The chain's CDR3 is CASRKPGQGYNEQFF. The DNA for the CDR3 is TGTGCCAGCAGGAAACCGGGACAGGGCTACAATGAGCAGTTCTTC.

The chain has TRBV28 and TRBJ2-3, with D perhaps TRBD2 (6 bases). This CDR3 is built from 11 residues. V lost 8 bases, J lost 5 bases, and 8 bases lay in between. Germline lookup yields CDR1 MDHEN and CDR2 SYDVKM. The CDR3 is CASGRGDTQYF. CDR3 DNA: TGTGCCAGCGGGCGGGGAGATACGCAGTATTTT.

The rearrangement links TRBV18 to TRBJ2-1; a weak D match, TRBD1 (8 bases). Germline V gene sequence: CDR1 KGHSH, CDR2 LQKENI. The CDR3 totals 17 residues. Trimming took 5 bases from V and 1 from J, leaving 18 bases between them. CDR3 amino acids: CASSFIGQGGSYNEQFF. In nucleotides, the CDR3 is TGTGCCAGCTCATTCATCGGACAGGGAGGGTCCTACAATGAGCAGTTCTTC.